This T cell receptor (beta chain) was sequenced during a study of T cells in women clearing cervical HPV infection. For this clone: The read is 3 residues too short to cover the CDR3 end, so that end is filled in from the germline J gene.

Germline assignment: CDR1 SGHTA and CDR2 FQGNSA. The V end lost 4 bases, the J end lost 6 bases, and 13 bases lay between the germline ends. The CDR3 runs 13 residues. TCR beta CDR3 amplified by multiplex PCR from about 1200 ng genomic DNA. Assay: immunoSEQ multiplex PCR; the TCRdb copy retains only in-frame clones and omits some. The sample totals approximately 18,000 clones. The sequenced sample was blood buffy coat. The rearrangement links TRBV7-2 to TRBJ2-7, with D possibly being TRBD2 (5 bases). The receptor was isolated from a woman aged 18-70 years with a cervical HPV16 infection that either progressed to CIN3+ or cleared (not recorded which). CDR3 region: CASSSRREGEQYF. Partial CDR3 DNA: TGTGCCAGCAGCTCACGTAGAGAGGGCGAG.